Presented here are 26 T cell receptor beta chains from one specimen sequenced in a study of control samples from healthy donors and cancer patients. Assay used: immunoSEQ multiplex PCR; TCRdb lists only in-frame clones, some missing. Of 400,000 to 500,000 clones listed, about 93% are singletons. Source material: PBMCs. These receptors came from a man aged 35 to 55 with head and neck cancer.

The V gene is TRBV6-5, the J gene TRBJ2-1, with D unclear. V was shortened by 2 bases and J by 3 bases, with 11 bases between the two germline ends. CDR1 and CDR2 (germline): MNHEY, SVGAGI. CDR3 length: 15 residues. CDR3 in amino acids: CASSYEGSGYNEQFF. The CDR3 nucleotides are TGTGCCAGCAGTTACGAAGGGTCGGGCTACAATGAGCAGTTCTTC.

This clone occurred once. The chain couples TRBV28 to TRBJ1-2, with D unresolved. The germline V gene encodes CDR1 MDHEN and CDR2 SYDVKM. This CDR3 has 15 amino acids. V lost 7 bases and J lost 3, with 18 bases in between. CDR3 sequence: CASIRFGLHHYGYTF. In DNA form, the CDR3 reads TGTGCCAGCATCCGTTTTGGGCTTCATCACTATGGCTACACCTTC.

The gene calls are TRBV19 and TRBJ2-3, with D perhaps matching TRBD2 (6 bases). This CDR3 has 14 amino acids. From germline, CDR1 is LNHDA and CDR2 SQIVND (reference sequence). V gave up 4 bases and J gave up 3 bases, with 11 bases separating them. In DNA form, the CDR3 reads TGTGCCAGTAGTAGGGAGGATCGGACAGATACGCAGTATTTT. It is translated as CASSREDRTDTQYF.

As to this clone: This sample also contains other DNA sequences that code for the same CDR3. The rearrangement uses TRBV20-1 and TRBJ1-2; D not certain. V was pared by 2 bases and J by 7 bases, with 2 bases between. CDR1 is DFQATT and CDR2 is SNEGSKA in the germline V gene (reference sequence). This CDR3 contains 9 residues. The CDR3: CSARLGYTF. CDR3 DNA: TGCAGTGCTAGACTTGGCTACACCTTC.

The chain recombines TRBV6-2 or TRBV6-3 with TRBJ2-3; D possibly uses TRBD1 or TRBD2 (6 bases each). CDR1 is MNHEY and CDR2 is SVGEGT in the germline V gene. There are 16 residues in the CDR3. With 5 bases removed from V and 6 bases from J, the gap between germline ends came to 21 bases. The CDR3 region is CASSRPPGAAGDTQYF. The CDR3, as DNA: TGTGCCAGCAGTCGCCCGCCGGGGGCCGCCGGGGATACGCAGTATTTT.

This clone was counted only a few times. The chain is built from TRBV4-1 and TRBJ2-3; 7 bases line up with TRBD1. Germline lookup yields CDR1 MGHRA and CDR2 YSYEKL. The ends lost 6 bases at V and 0 bases at J; junction bases unmatched: 3. There are 14 residues in the CDR3. In DNA, the CDR3 is TGCGCCAGCAGGACAGGGTCTAGCACAGATACGCAGTATTTT. Translation: CASRTGSSTDTQYF.

The chain couples TRBV7-6 to TRBJ2-7; a possible D gene is TRBD2 (5 bases). Germline CDR1 SGHVS, CDR2 FNYEAQ. The ends were cut back, 1 base at V and 2 bases at J, with 9 bases in the middle. The CDR3 runs 14 residues. The CDR3 loop reads CASSLEAGTYEQYF. CDR3 DNA: TGTGCCAGCAGCTTAGAGGCGGGTACCTACGAGCAGTACTTC.

The V call is TRBV2, the J call TRBJ1-1, with D perhaps matching TRBD1 (6 bases). This CDR3 region has 16 residues. The germline CDR1 and CDR2 sequences are SNHLY and FYNNEI. Deletions cut 5 bases from V and 6 bases from J, with 22 bases between. The CDR3 protein is CASSPNGGQGMPEAFF. DNA of the CDR3: TGTGCCAGCAGTCCTAACGGGGGGCAGGGAATGCCTGAAGCTTTCTTT.

V gene TRBV30 combines with J gene TRBJ2-1; TRBD2 aligns across 7 bases. The CDR3 runs to 14 residues. With 1 base clipped from V and 6 bases from J, the junction kept 6 bases outside the gene matches. Looked up from germline, CDR1 is GTSNPN and CDR2 is SVGIG (reference sequence). CDR3 sequence (DNA): TGTGCCTGGAGTGAAGGGCGGGGGAGCAATGAGCAGTTCTTC. This codes for CAWSEGRGSNEQFF.

V gene TRBV25-1 combines with J gene TRBJ1-2; D is uncertain. Germline V gene data show CDR1 as MGHDK and CDR2 as SYGVNS. This CDR3 is 14 amino acids long. Deletions cut 1 base from V and 4 bases from J, with 10 bases between. The CDR3 DNA follows: TGTGCCAGCAGTGAATCGGCCGAATTCTATGGCTACACCTTC. Its translation is CASSESAEFYGYTF.

The gene calls are TRBV19 and TRBJ1-1; the D is unclear. This CDR3 is built from 14 residues. Germline V gives CDR1 LNHDA, CDR2 SQIVND (reference sequence). V was trimmed by 10 bases and J by 4 bases, leaving 19 bases between them. The CDR3 reads CATIKMGGITEAFF. CDR3 nucleotides: TGTGCCACCATTAAAATGGGAGGGATCACTGAAGCTTTCTTT.

The V gene is TRBV28, the J gene TRBJ2-1; possibly TRBD1 for D (5 bases). With 1 base removed from V and 9 bases from J, the gap between germline ends came to 19 bases. The CDR3 has 16 amino acids. Germline V gene lookup returns CDR1 MDHEN and CDR2 SYDVKM. The CDR3 protein is CASSLYRLQGTSEQFF. Here the CDR3 DNA reads TGTGCCAGCAGTTTATATAGGTTGCAGGGCACGAGTGAGCAGTTCTTC.

The chain combines TRBV2 with TRBJ1-6, with 10 positions matching TRBD1. This CDR3 has 14 amino acids. Germline values: CDR1 SNHLY, CDR2 FYNNEI. V gave up 9 bases and J gave up 7 bases; unmatched junction bases: 6. CDR3 nucleotide sequence: TGTGCCAGAGAATCGGACAGGGGGAATTCACCCCTCCACTTT. Protein sequence: CARESDRGNSPLHF.

This chain uses TRBV28 with TRBJ2-7, with 8 bases matching TRBD1. CDR1 is MDHEN, CDR2 SYDVKM, per germline. The CDR3 is 14 amino acids. Germline trimming cut 5 bases from V and 6 bases from J; bases unmatched to any gene: 9. CDR3 DNA sequence: TGTGCCAGCAGTAAACGGACAGGGCTAGCCGAGCAGTACTTC. It translates to CASSKRTGLAEQYF.

This clone has more than one count but fewer than ten. This rearrangement joins TRBV29-1 to TRBJ1-1; maybe TRBD1 (6 bases). The CDR3 extends over 13 amino acids. The germline V gene encodes CDR1 SQVTM and CDR2 ANQGSEA. The V end was cut by 7 bases, the J end by 4 bases, with 16 bases between. CDR3 sequence (DNA): TGCAGCGGATACAGGGTTTCAGGCACTGAAGCTTTCTTT. This gives the protein CSGYRVSGTEAFF.

This chain links TRBV12-3 or TRBV12-4 with TRBJ2-2; D gene unclear. The ends were cut back, 6 bases at V and 7 bases at J, with 12 bases in the middle. The length of the CDR3 is 13 residues. The CDR3, as DNA: TGTGCCAGCAGGCCAACCTTTGGCGGGGAGCTGTTTTTT. It encodes CASRPTFGGELFF.

The chain links TRBV29-1 to TRBJ2-7; 9 bases are a match to TRBD2. This CDR3 contains 15 residues. CDR1 is SQVTM and CDR2 is ANQGSEA in the germline V gene. J lost 3 bases, V lost 5 bases, and 11 bases had no gene match. CDR3 in DNA: TGCAGCGTTTGGGTGTTGGCTAGCGGGGACTACGAGCAGTACTTC. It translates to CSVWVLASGDYEQYF.

The chain is built from TRBV13 and TRBJ1-5; the match to TRBD1 covers 8 bases. J was trimmed by 5 bases and V by 3 bases; bases with no gene match: 3. CDR1 PRHDT and CDR2 FYEKMQ come from the germline V gene (reference sequence). The CDR3 spans 14 residues. The CDR3 region has the DNA TGTGCCAGCAGCTTCCGGACAGGGTATCAGCCCCAGCATTTT. This encodes CASSFRTGYQPQHF.

This rearrangement joins TRBV7-2 to TRBJ1-4; no firm D call. This CDR3 is 16 amino acids long. Germline lookup yields CDR1 SGHTA and CDR2 FQGNSA. The V end was cut by 5 bases, the J end by 7 bases, with 20 bases between. This CDR3 is CASSPHLTRASEKLFF. The CDR3 DNA reads as TGTGCCAGCAGCCCCCACCTTACGCGTGCCTCTGAAAAACTGTTTTTT.

V gene TRBV7-2 combines with J gene TRBJ1-4; TRBD1 matches at 7 bases. CDR1 is SGHTA and CDR2 is FQGNSA in the germline V gene. The trim removed 1 base at V and 4 bases at J, leaving 3 bases unmatched. This CDR3 region has 15 residues. The CDR3 region is CASSLDGTVNEKLFF. CDR3 DNA sequence: TGTGCCAGCAGCTTAGACGGGACAGTTAATGAAAAACTGTTTTTT.

The V call is TRBV28, the J call TRBJ1-6, with D uncertain. This CDR3 region has 15 residues. From germline, CDR1 is MDHEN and CDR2 SYDVKM. The V end was cut by 7 bases, the J end by 7 bases, with 17 bases between. The DNA for the CDR3 is TGTGCCAGCACCCGAAATACGGGATTAAATTCACCCCTCCACTTT. This translates into CASTRNTGLNSPLHF.

The chain combines TRBV13 with TRBJ1-1; D gene ambiguous. Germline-derived CDR1 and CDR2 are PRHDT and FYEKMQ (reference sequence). Trimming cost V 4 bases and J 1 base, with 13 bases left between them. There are 15 residues in the CDR3. CDR3 sequence (DNA): TGTGCCAGCAGCTCCCTTCAGGTCTGGAACACTGAAGCTTTCTTT. It is translated as CASSSLQVWNTEAFF.

The rearrangement links TRBV9 to TRBJ2-1; D not certain. V shed 3 bases and J shed 0 bases, with 13 bases lying between them. Germline CDR1 SGDLS, CDR2 YYNGEE. This CDR3 comprises 16 residues. The CDR3: CASSAIPRSSYNEQFF. Written as DNA, the CDR3 is TGTGCCAGCAGCGCGATCCCACGGAGCTCCTACAATGAGCAGTTCTTC.

The chain has TRBV24-1 and TRBJ1-1; D gene uncertain. The CDR3 runs to 13 residues. The V end lost 1 base, the J end lost 2 bases, and 4 bases lay between the germline ends. Per germline, CDR1 KGHDR and CDR2 SFDVKD. The CDR3 loop is CATSDFANTEAFF. DNA for the CDR3: TGTGCCACCAGTGATTTTGCCAACACTGAAGCTTTCTTT.

The CDR3, as DNA: TGCGCCAGCAGCCTCGCGGGGACAGGGGCTTACGAGCAGTACTTC. This sequence encodes CASSLAGTGAYEQYF. The gene calls are TRBV4-1 and TRBJ2-7; 10 bases are a match to TRBD1. CDR3 size: 15 residues. Losses at the gene ends were 4 bases for V and 4 bases for J; bases not matched to a gene: 7. Germline assignment: CDR1 MGHRA and CDR2 YSYEKL.

The chain has TRBV19 and TRBJ1-1, with no clear D. The CDR3 has 13 amino acids. Trimming removed 5 bases from V and 1 base from J, with 8 bases in between. CDR1 is LNHDA, CDR2 SQIVND, per germline (reference sequence). The CDR3 protein is CASSQTGNTEAFF. The CDR3 DNA reads as TGTGCCAGTAGTCAGACGGGGAACACTGAAGCTTTCTTT.